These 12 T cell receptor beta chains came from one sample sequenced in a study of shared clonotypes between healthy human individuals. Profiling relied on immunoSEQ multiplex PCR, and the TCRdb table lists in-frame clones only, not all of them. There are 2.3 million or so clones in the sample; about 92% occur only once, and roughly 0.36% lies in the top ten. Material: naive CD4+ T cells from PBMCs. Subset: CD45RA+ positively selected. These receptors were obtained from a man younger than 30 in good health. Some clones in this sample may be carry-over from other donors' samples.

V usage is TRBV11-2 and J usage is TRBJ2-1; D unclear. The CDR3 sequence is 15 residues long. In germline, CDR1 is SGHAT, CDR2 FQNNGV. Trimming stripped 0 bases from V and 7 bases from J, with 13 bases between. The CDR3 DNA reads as TGTGCCAGCAGCTTAGACCGGCTAGTTATGAATGAGCAGTTCTTC. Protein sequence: CASSLDRLVMNEQFF.

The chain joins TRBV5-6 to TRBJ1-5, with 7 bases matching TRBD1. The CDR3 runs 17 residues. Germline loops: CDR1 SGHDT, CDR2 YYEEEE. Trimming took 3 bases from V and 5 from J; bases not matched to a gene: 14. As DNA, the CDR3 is TGTGCCAGCAGCTCCTACCGGGACAGACGGAGGGATCAGCCCCAGCATTTT. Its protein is CASSSYRDRRRDQPQHF.

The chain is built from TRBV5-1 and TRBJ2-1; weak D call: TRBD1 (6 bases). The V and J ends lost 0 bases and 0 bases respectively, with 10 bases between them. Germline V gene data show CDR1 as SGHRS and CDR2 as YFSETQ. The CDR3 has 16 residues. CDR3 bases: TGCGCCAGCAGCTTGGCCAGGGGTCTCTCCTACAATGAGCAGTTCTTC. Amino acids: CASSLARGLSYNEQFF.

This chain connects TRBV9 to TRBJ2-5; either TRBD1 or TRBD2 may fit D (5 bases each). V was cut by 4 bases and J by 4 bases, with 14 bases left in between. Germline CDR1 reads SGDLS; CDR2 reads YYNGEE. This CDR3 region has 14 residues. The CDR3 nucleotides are TGTGCCAGCAGCCCCAGAGGGCAGGGAGAGACCCAGTACTTC. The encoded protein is CASSPRGQGETQYF. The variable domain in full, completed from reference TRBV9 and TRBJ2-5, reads DSGVTQTPKHLITATGQRVTLRCSPRSGDLSVYWYQQSLDQGLQFLIQYYNGEERAKGNILERFSAQQFPDLHSELNLSSLELGDSALYFCASSPRGQGETQYFGPGTRLLVL.

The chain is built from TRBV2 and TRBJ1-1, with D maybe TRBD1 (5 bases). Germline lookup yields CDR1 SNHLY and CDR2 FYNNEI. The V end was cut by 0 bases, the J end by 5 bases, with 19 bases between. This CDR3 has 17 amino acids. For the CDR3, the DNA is TGTGCCAGCAGTGAAGCGCTTACAAGGGTGGGGCGAACTGAAGCTTTCTTT. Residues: CASSEALTRVGRTEAFF. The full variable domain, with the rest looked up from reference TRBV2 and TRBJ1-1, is EPEVTQTPSHQVTQMGQEVILRCVPISNHLYFYWYRQILGQKVEFLVSFYNNEISEKSEIFDDQFSVERPDGSNFTLKIRSTKLEDSAMYFCASSEALTRVGRTEAFFGQGTRLTVV.

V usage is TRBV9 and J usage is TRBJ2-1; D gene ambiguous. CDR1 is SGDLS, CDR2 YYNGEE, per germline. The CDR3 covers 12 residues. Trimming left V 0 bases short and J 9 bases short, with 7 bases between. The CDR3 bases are TGTGCCAGCAGCGTAGGTAGCAGTGAGCAGTTCTTC. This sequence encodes CASSVGSSEQFF.

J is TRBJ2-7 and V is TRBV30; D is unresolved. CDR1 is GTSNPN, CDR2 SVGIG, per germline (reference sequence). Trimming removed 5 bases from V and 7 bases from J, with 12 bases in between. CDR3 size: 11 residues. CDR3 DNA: TGTGCCTGGTTTTCCAATAGGGAGCAGTACTTC. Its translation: CAWFSNREQYF.

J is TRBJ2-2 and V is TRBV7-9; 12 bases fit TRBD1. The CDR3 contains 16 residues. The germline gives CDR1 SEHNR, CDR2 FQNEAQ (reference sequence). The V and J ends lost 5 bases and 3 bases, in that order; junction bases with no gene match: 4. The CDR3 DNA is TGTGCCAGCAGCCCGGGACAGGGGGCTGACACCGGGGAGCTGTTTTTT. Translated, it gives CASSPGQGADTGELFF.

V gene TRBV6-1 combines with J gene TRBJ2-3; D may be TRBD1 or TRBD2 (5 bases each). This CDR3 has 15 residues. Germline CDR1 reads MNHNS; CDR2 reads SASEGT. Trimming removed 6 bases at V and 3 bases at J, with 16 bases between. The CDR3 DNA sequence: TGTGCCAGCAGCCACCGGGACCCTCTTACAGATACGCAGTATTTT. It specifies CASSHRDPLTDTQYF.

CDR3 coding DNA: TGTGCCAGCAGAATACGACGGGACAGGGCGAGGAAAACTGAAGCTTTCTTT. It encodes CASRIRRDRARKTEAFF. The chain couples TRBV19 to TRBJ1-1; 9 positions match TRBD1. The CDR3 is 17 residues long. V dropped 9 bases and J dropped 5; count of bases not matched to a gene: 19. Germline-derived CDR1 and CDR2 are LNHDA and SQIVND (reference sequence).

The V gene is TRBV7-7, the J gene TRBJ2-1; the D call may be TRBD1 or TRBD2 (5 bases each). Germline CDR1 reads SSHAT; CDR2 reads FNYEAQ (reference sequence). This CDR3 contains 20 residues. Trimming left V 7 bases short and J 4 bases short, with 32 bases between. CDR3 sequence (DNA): TGTGCCAGCACCGATGGTTGGGGCAGGGCTGGCCTGAGGACTTACAATGAGCAGTTCTTC. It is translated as CASTDGWGRAGLRTYNEQFF.

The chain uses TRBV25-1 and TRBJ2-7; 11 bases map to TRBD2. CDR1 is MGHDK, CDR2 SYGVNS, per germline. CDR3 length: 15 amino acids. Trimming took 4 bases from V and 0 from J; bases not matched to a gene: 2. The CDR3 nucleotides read TGTGCCAGCAGTGTGGGGACTAGCGGCTCCTACGAGCAGTACTTC. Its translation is CASSVGTSGSYEQYF.